This T cell receptor beta chain was profiled in a study of cytomegalovirus exposure and HLA in healthy donors (dated by TCRdb to the late 2010s). Context from the whole study: In an earlier analysis of 550 to 750 of the donors, 276 Gb of sequence data and roughly 100 million unique TCR beta sequences from roughly 180 million T cells were reported. All discovery cohort repertoires had been generated on a single sequencing platform. The study used immunosequencing to profile the T cell repertoires of about 670 subjects and linked those repertoires to cytomegalovirus serostatus. Rather than using new phenotypic data, the later analysis identified candidate immune exposures from TCR beta sequences and from how often those sequences occurred across donors. An earlier analysis of several hundred of the donors applied high-throughput TCR beta sequencing to assess whether each TCR beta V gene segment acted as functional or pseudogenic. Because of strong linkage in the cohort, five DR-DQ haplotypes were treated as single units for association and clustering. High-throughput TCR immunosequencing, statistical association of individual TCRs with disease status, and machine learning were combined to predict cytomegalovirus infection status. Across 398 genotyped donors of the cohort, an average of approximately 200,000 unique TCR beta nucleotide sequences per donor were sequenced, and roughly 20% of those sequences were non-productive. Alongside the repertoire data, information on donor age, sex, ethnicity and CMV serostatus was compiled. Approximately 300 gigabases of sequencing data and 91 million or so unique TCR sequences made up an early release that covered several hundred HLA-typed donors. A later genetic analysis used genome-wide SNP genotypes for about 55% of the 666 donors, treating that subset as a discovery cohort. The aim of the study was to test whether cataloging public T cell receptors could identify signatures of past pathogen exposure. A separate validation cohort of roughly 130 different subjects was used in addition to the approximately 700-subject first cohort. In a later analysis, previously published TCR beta repertoires from hundreds of donors were re-analyzed and high-resolution HLA genotyping was added so that TCR occurrence patterns could be studied. The number of donors typed differed by locus, with roughly 629-640 for A, B, C, DRB1 and DQB1, more than 500 for DQA1, about 610 for DPA1, and some 440 for DPB1. Class I and class II HLA loci were covered by the typing at four-digit resolution. Of the roughly 400 genotyped donors, 70% to 90% were placed in the genetic ancestry cluster associated with self-reported Caucasian donors. The investigation overall reported the following: While some public TCRs were present in many individuals, most TCR sequences turned up only very rarely across donors. Several of the top co-occurrence clusters appeared to be linked to parvovirus B19, influenza, CMV and Epstein-Barr virus, according to a later analysis. Cytomegalovirus status was reported to be diagnosed by the classifier with high specificity and sensitivity in both the original and validation cohorts. The authors suggested that the approach could potentially be generalized to other disease states and immunological phenotypes. Some IMGT-functional V segments, including TRBV6-2 and TRBV6-3, could not be told apart with the 87-base-pair reads, so those segments were excluded. Correlated functional status among segregating V segments might be attributable to linkage disequilibrium, but an unknown experimental factor could not be ruled out. A further reported finding was that TCR beta sequences accurately predicted the HLA-A and HLA-B alleles for most subjects in the first cohort. Roughly 17 rarely observed V segments, including chromosome 9 orphons, were excluded from the earlier analysis of approximately 500 of the donors because counts were too low. V-gene and J-gene trimming of TCR beta chains was associated with a missense DCLRE1C variant in a later genetic analysis, and the association was replicated in an independent cohort. A later analysis found that HLA-associated TCR beta chains were more clonally expanded and had lower generation probabilities than equally common non-associated chains. In a later analysis, the rate of TCR association differed among HLA loci, with DRB1 alleles having the most associated TCRs and HLA-C alleles having the fewest. Compared with the approximately 710-donor mean, donors in an Asian-associated ancestry cluster had fewer N-insertions in productive TCRs, according to a later genetic analysis. In an earlier analysis of about 600 of the donors, most TCR beta V segments appeared in productive rearrangements about 90% or about 30% of the time, broadly matching IMGT annotations. A later analysis associated about 17,000 TCR beta sequences with specific HLA alleles at a false discovery rate of 0.05. A total of about 180 TCR beta chains were listed by the study as associated with cytomegalovirus. Most CMV-associated TCR beta chains appeared to be HLA-restricted in a later analysis, and the HLA associations seemed to be driven largely by CMV exposure. Presence/absence analyses assumed roughly uniform sequencing depth across donors, an assumption that may not hold. The sequencing pipeline was judged likely to have produced a cluster of highly shared sequence variants as a technical artifact. When HLA alleles, especially DR and DQ, strongly co-occurred, attributing TCR associations to individual alleles was difficult. The only immune exposure information available for the cohort was CMV serostatus. Because HLA typing was missing for some donors at each locus, association tests included only the typed subset. In vitro tests confirmed that a few of the cytomegalovirus-associated TCR beta chains recognize cytomegalovirus antigens. Only TCR beta chains were sequenced in this cohort, and the absence of alpha or paired-chain data limited detectable features.

CDR1 and CDR2 were assigned from the germline V gene as SGHAT and FQNNGV. Including cysteine and phenylalanine, the CDR3 has 15 amino acids. The retained sequence is limited to the CDR3, 45 bases, with the frame set at the first base. At the junction V is shortened by 6 bases and J by 0 bases, with 12 bases in between. The cohort was made up of approximately 670 healthy bone marrow donors. All cohort members were sampled while nominally healthy, although unrecorded immune exposures were likely present. The donor was CMV seronegative and belonged to the group of 320 or so seronegative cohort members. A peripheral blood sample was collected from each donor, and TCR beta sequencing was performed on peripheral blood mononuclear cells. The Qiagen DNeasy Blood Extraction Kit was used to extract genomic DNA from the blood cell samples. Library preparation was by the immunoSEQ multiplex PCR assay. The multiplex PCR relied on a mix of 60 forward primers for TCR Vbeta segments and 13 reverse primers for TCR Jbeta segments. Amplification of the CDR3 region of rearranged TCR beta genes was performed with a multiplex PCR assay on genomic DNA. Amplified TCR beta libraries were sequenced as 87-base-pair reads on the Illumina HiSeq System. As for the original processing: A later analysis tallied 80 million to 95 million unique TCR beta chains across the 700 or so repertoires, and some 10 million of those chains were shared by two or more donors. Raw reads were error-corrected and collapsed into unique sequences by a nearest-neighbor algorithm in which closely related sequences were merged to remove PCR and sequencing errors. CDR3 sequences were aligned to IMGT reference sequences to assign V, D and J gene segments. For a sequence to be retained, a match of at least six nucleotides was required to both a V gene segment and a J gene segment. Rearrangements were classified as productive when the CDR3 lacked stop codons and remained in frame with V and J, and all other rearrangements were classified as non-productive. CDR3 was defined by IMGT convention, running from the second conserved V-encoded cysteine to the conserved J-encoded phenylalanine. In an earlier analysis of more than 550 of the donors, sequences lacking an unambiguous match to a single V gene segment were excluded. An earlier analysis of a few hundred of the donors classified V segments as functional when productive rearrangements were above 56.7% and as segregating when the standard deviation between donors was above 5%. A statistical classification framework was built to diagnose cytomegalovirus status from the catalog of TCR beta chain sequences. In a later analysis, TCR nucleotide sequences were compared against IMGT/GENE-DB human TR gene sequences so that V and J genes could be assigned. Using the TCRdist pipeline, a later analysis assigned CDR3 sequences along with most-parsimonious VDJ recombination scenarios. In a later analysis, every TCR beta chain was defined by the combination of its CDR3 amino acid sequence and its V-gene family, and reads without a unique V-gene family were dropped. In a later analysis, 550 to 650 highly shared, low-generation-probability nucleotide sequences were removed to address suspected cross-contamination and a sequencing artifact. In a later analysis, a clonal expansion index for each public chain was calculated from normalized within-repertoire ranks of inferred template counts. A later analysis computed generation probabilities with a VDJ recombination model fitted to out-of-frame rearrangements, and checked the results against IGoR. In a later analysis, hypergeometric tests were used to score TCR-TCR, TCR-HLA and TCR-CMV co-occurrence, with a repertoire-size bias correction applied to TCR pairs. To estimate false discovery rates, a later analysis permuted the HLA or CMV assignments 20 times. In a later analysis, co-occurring TCRs were grouped with DBSCAN, and TCRdist sequence similarity was added when clustering was performed within HLA-allele-positive subsets. Repertoires with fewer than 30,000 or more than 120,000 public chains, plus five repertoires with anomalous nucleotide sharing, were excluded from co-occurrence clustering. TCRdb holds this immuneACCESS table with in-frame rearrangements only. Some clones are missing; in checked studies, unresolved V genes explain under half, and the rest has no known cause. Clone size and the V and J calls come from that table; the DNA yielded D and trimming. The sample table holds 150,000 or so clones, of which 70% to 90% were seen once. The ten biggest clones cover just under 2% of the sample.

Points on this clone: The specificity of this receptor is unknown. Within one base of it there is no much larger clone, and no base qualities were kept.

The sample was PBMCs. The clonotype was recovered from a woman between 18 and 30 years old in good health and CMV-seronegative. The chain joins TRBV11-2 to TRBJ1-3; no D gene call is confident. The CDR3 protein is CASSPERFSGNTIYF. The DNA sequence reads TGTGCCAGCAGTCCGGAGCGGTTCTCTGGAAACACCATATATTTT.